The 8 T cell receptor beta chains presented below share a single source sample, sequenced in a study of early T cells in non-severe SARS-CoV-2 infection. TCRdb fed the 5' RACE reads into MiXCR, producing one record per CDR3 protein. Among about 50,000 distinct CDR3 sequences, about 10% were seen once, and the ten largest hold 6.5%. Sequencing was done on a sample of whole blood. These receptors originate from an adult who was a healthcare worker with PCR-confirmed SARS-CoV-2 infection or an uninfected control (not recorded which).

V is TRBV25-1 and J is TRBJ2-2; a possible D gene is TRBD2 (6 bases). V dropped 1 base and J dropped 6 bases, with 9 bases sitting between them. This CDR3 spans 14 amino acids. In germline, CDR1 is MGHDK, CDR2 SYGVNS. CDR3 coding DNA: TGTGCCAGCAGTGAATTCGGGGGACCCGGGGAGCTGTTTTTT. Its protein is CASSEFGGPGELFF.

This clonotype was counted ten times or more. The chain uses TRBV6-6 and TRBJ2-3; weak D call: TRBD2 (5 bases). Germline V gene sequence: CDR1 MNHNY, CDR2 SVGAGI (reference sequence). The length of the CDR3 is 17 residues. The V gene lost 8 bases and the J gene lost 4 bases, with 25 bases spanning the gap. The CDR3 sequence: CASVPQPPGLLPDTQYF. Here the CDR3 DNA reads TGTGCCAGCGTCCCCCAGCCCCCCGGACTCCTCCCAGATACGCAGTATTTT.

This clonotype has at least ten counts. CDR3 residues: CSVEVQTDTQYF. The CDR3, as DNA: TGCAGCGTTGAAGTTCAGACAGATACGCAGTATTTT. The J gene is TRBJ2-3, the V gene TRBV29-1; no definite D call. This CDR3 is 12 amino acids long. Germline assignment: CDR1 SQVTM and CDR2 ANQGSEA. The ends were cut back, 1 base at V and 3 bases at J, with 5 bases in the middle.

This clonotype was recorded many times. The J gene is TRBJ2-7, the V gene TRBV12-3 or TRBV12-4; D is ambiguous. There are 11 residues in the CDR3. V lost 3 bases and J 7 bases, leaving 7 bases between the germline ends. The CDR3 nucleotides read TGTGCCAGCAGTTTCATGGCAGAGCAGTACTTC. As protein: CASSFMAEQYF.

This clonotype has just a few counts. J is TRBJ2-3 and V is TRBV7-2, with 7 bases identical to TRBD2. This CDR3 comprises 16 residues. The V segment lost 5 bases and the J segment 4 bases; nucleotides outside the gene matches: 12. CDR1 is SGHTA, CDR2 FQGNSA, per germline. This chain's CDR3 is CASSPGGGSRSDTQYF. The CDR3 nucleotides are TGTGCCAGCAGCCCGGGTGGCGGGAGTCGATCAGATACGCAGTATTTT.

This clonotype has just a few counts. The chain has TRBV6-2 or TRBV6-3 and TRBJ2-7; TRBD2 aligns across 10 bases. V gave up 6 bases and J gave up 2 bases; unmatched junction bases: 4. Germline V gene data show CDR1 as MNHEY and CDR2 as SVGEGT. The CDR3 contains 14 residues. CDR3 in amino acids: CASRRLAGAYEQYF. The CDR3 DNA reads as TGTGCCAGCAGAAGACTAGCGGGTGCCTACGAGCAGTACTTC.

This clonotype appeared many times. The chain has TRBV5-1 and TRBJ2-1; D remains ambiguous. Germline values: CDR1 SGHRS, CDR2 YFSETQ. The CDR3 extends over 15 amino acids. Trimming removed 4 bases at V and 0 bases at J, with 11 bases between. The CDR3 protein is CASSPDLSSYNEQFF. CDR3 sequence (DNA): TGCGCCAGCAGCCCTGACCTTAGCTCCTACAATGAGCAGTTCTTC.

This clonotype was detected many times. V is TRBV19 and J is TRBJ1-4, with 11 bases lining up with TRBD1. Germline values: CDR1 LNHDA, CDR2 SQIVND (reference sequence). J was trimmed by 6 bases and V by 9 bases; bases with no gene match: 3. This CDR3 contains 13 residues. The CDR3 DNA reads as TGTGCCAGCCGGGACAGGGGGGATGAAAAACTGTTTTTT. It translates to CASRDRGDEKLFF.